The 24 T cell receptor beta chains reported below all come from one sample, sequenced in a study of shared clonotypes between healthy human individuals. Only in-frame clones appear in the TCRdb table, and some are missing; sequencing was by immunoSEQ multiplex PCR. The profile covers around 2,000,000 clones, with approximately 94% appearing a single time and 1.7% taken by the ten largest. Naive CD8 cells lacked CD45RO and underwent positive selection for CCR7, leaving out terminally differentiated effector memory CD45RA+ cells. The sequencing sample was made of naive CD8+ T cells from PBMCs. The receptor set was obtained from a man younger than 35 in good health. Some clones in this sample may be carry-over from other donors' samples.

V is TRBV7-8 and J is TRBJ2-2; 10 bases line up with TRBD1. V dropped 5 bases and J dropped 6; count of bases not matched to a gene: 6. The CDR3 has 15 amino acids. Germline CDR1 reads SGHVS; CDR2 reads FQNEAQ. Here the CDR3 reads CASSPGTGDAGELFF. The CDR3 nucleotides are TGTGCCAGCAGCCCCGGGACAGGGGATGCCGGGGAGCTGTTTTTT.

The gene calls are TRBV28 and TRBJ1-1, with D possibly TRBD1 on 5 matching bases. This CDR3 comprises 14 residues. V shed 6 bases and J shed 4 bases, with 15 bases lying between them. Germline loops: CDR1 MDHEN, CDR2 SYDVKM. The CDR3 sequence: CASRTGGGSTEAFF. CDR3 nucleotides: TGTGCCAGCAGGACTGGGGGGGGAAGCACTGAAGCTTTCTTT.

The chain carries TRBV5-8 and TRBJ1-2; D ambiguous. CDR1 and CDR2 (germline): SGHTS, YDEGEE. With 0 bases removed from V and 8 bases from J, the gap between germline ends came to 14 bases. This CDR3 is 14 amino acids long. CDR3 DNA sequence: TGTGCCAGCAGCTTGGGTGGTTTTTCAGGAGGCTACACCTTC. The encoded protein is CASSLGGFSGGYTF.

This clone came up once. The genes are TRBV30 and TRBJ1-1, with D possibly being TRBD1 (6 bases). Trimming shortened V by 2 bases and J by 3 bases, and 16 bases separated the two germline ends. CDR3 length: 15 amino acids. Germline CDR1 GTSNPN, CDR2 SVGIG (reference sequence). The chain's CDR3 is CAWSLRTVRDTEAFF. CDR3 coding DNA: TGTGCCTGGAGTCTTCGGACAGTTCGCGACACTGAAGCTTTCTTT.

This sequence joins TRBV27 and TRBJ2-1, with D unresolved. The germline V and J ends were trimmed by 6 bases and 9 bases, with 15 bases remaining between them. CDR1 MNHEY and CDR2 SMNVEV come from the germline V gene (reference sequence). The CDR3 totals 13 residues. CDR3: CASSALGSPEQFF. Written as DNA, the CDR3 is TGTGCCAGCAGCGCGTTGGGGTCCCCTGAGCAGTTCTTC.

The chain recombines TRBV2 with TRBJ2-3; D remains unclear. This CDR3 has 14 amino acids. With 7 bases removed from V and 3 bases from J, the gap between germline ends came to 14 bases. Per the germline V gene, CDR1 is SNHLY and CDR2 is FYNNEI. The CDR3 DNA sequence: TGTGCCAGCAATGAGGCAGGTCCAACAGATACGCAGTATTTT. Translating it yields CASNEAGPTDTQYF.

This sequence joins TRBV19 and TRBJ1-4; weak D call: TRBD1 (5 bases). Trimming shortened V by 6 bases and J by 2 bases, and 10 bases separated the two germline ends. Germline CDR1 is LNHDA and CDR2 is SQIVND (reference sequence). The CDR3 sequence is 14 residues long. The CDR3 DNA is TGTGCCAGTAGCACCCGGGGGACTAATGAAAAACTGTTTTTT. Amino acids: CASSTRGTNEKLFF. Full variable domain (rest looked up from reference TRBV19 and TRBJ1-4): DGGITQSPKYLFRKEGQNVTLSCEQNLNHDAMYWYRQDPGQGLRLIYYSQIVNDFQKGDIAEGYSVSREKKESFPLTVTSAQKNPTAFYLCASSTRGTNEKLFFGSGTQLSVL.

The V and J genes are TRBV5-5 and TRBJ1-1; D is undetermined. Germline assignment: CDR1 SGHKS and CDR2 YYEKEE (reference sequence). Trimming pared 0 bases from V and 3 bases from J, leaving 15 bases between. The CDR3 extends over 16 amino acids. CDR3 in DNA: TGTGCCAGCAGCTTGGGGCAGGCGCGATCGTACACTGAAGCTTTCTTT. It translates to CASSLGQARSYTEAFF. The variable domain in full, with the rest retrieved from reference TRBV5-5 and TRBJ1-1, is DAGVTQSPTHLIKTRGQQVTLRCSPISGHKSVSWYQQVLGQGPQFIFQYYEKEERGRGNFPDRFSARQFPNYSSELNVNALLLGDSALYLCASSLGQARSYTEAFFGQGTRLTVV.

CDR3 coding DNA: TGTGCCAGCAGCGGACAGGGGCCCGATTACGAGCAGTACTTC. Translating it yields CASSGQGPDYEQYF. This sequence joins TRBV9 and TRBJ2-7; 8 nucleotides align to TRBD1. The ends lost 3 bases at V and 4 bases at J; junction bases unmatched: 6. Germline V gene lookup returns CDR1 SGDLS and CDR2 YYNGEE. CDR3 length: 14 amino acids.

This clone has just one count. This rearrangement joins TRBV4-1 to TRBJ2-7; a possible D gene is TRBD2 (5 bases). With 4 bases removed from V and 5 bases from J, the gap between germline ends came to 18 bases. Germline V gene data show CDR1 as MGHRA and CDR2 as YSYEKL. The CDR3 is made up of 15 amino acids. The CDR3 region has the DNA TGCGCCAGCAGCCCCGGACTGGATGCCATTCACGAGCAGTACTTC. Translated: CASSPGLDAIHEQYF.

This clone was seen a single time. The J gene is TRBJ2-7, the V gene TRBV30; TRBD2 matches at 9 bases. Germline assignment: CDR1 GTSNPN and CDR2 SVGIG (reference sequence). With V trimmed by 6 bases and J by 7 bases, 10 bases remained unmatched. The CDR3 is 13 amino acids. The CDR3 loop reads CACQTSGAGEQYF. CDR3 coding DNA: TGTGCCTGTCAGACTAGCGGAGCCGGGGAGCAGTACTTC.

This sequence joins TRBV5-1 and TRBJ2-1; D is perhaps TRBD1 or TRBD2 (5 bases each). The CDR3 runs 16 residues. V lost 4 bases to trimming and J lost 5 bases, with 19 bases between them. Per germline, CDR1 SGHRS and CDR2 YFSETQ. In nucleotides, the CDR3 is TGCGCCAGCAGCCCTCTAGGGACCAACACGGACAATGAGCAGTTCTTC. It specifies CASSPLGTNTDNEQFF.

The J gene is TRBJ1-2, the V gene TRBV5-6, with a weak D call TRBD1 (6 bases). Trimming took off 6 bases at V and 4 bases at J, with 13 bases between the two ends. The CDR3 spans 13 residues. The germline V gene encodes CDR1 SGHDT and CDR2 YYEEEE. The CDR3 protein is CASISQGSYGYTF. The CDR3 DNA is TGTGCCAGCATCTCACAGGGTAGCTATGGCTACACCTTC.

This clone showed up just once. The J gene is TRBJ2-7, the V gene TRBV27, with 8 positions matching TRBD1. CDR1 and CDR2 (germline): MNHEY, SMNVEV (reference sequence). This CDR3 region has 15 residues. J gave up 5 bases and V 4 bases, and 10 bases lay outside the gene matches. CDR3 amino acids: CASSYRTGWSDEQYF. The CDR3, as DNA: TGTGCCAGCAGTTATCGGACAGGGTGGTCGGACGAGCAGTACTTC.

This chain's CDR3 is CASTTWQAFF. DNA of the CDR3: TGTGCCAGCACCACTTGGCAGGCTTTCTTT. The chain links TRBV5-6 to TRBJ1-1, with no clear D. Germline V gives CDR1 SGHDT, CDR2 YYEEEE. V was shortened by 6 bases and J by 11 bases, with 11 bases between the two germline ends. The CDR3 contains 10 residues. The entire variable domain, with the rest obtained from reference TRBV5-6 and TRBJ1-1, is as follows: DAGVTQSPTHLIKTRGQQVTLRCSPKSGHDTVSWYQQALGQGPQFIFQYYEEEERQRGNFPDRFSGHQFPNYSSELNVNALLLGDSALYLCASTTWQAFFGQGTRLTVV.

The sample holds one count of this clone. Other DNA sequences of this sample code for an identical CDR3. The rearrangement uses TRBV9 and TRBJ2-1; no clear D. Trimming left V 0 bases short and J 8 bases short, with 6 bases between. The CDR3 sequence is 12 residues long. In germline, CDR1 is SGDLS, CDR2 YYNGEE. The CDR3 reads CASSVVGDEQFF. DNA for the CDR3: TGTGCCAGCAGCGTAGTCGGCGATGAGCAGTTCTTC. The whole variable domain, remainder taken from reference TRBV9 and TRBJ2-1, is DSGVTQTPKHLITATGQRVTLRCSPRSGDLSVYWYQQSLDQGLQFLIQYYNGEERAKGNILERFSAQQFPDLHSELNLSSLELGDSALYFCASSVVGDEQFFGPGTRLTVL.

This clone was detected a few times. The chain has TRBV6-1 and TRBJ2-7, with 9 bases identical to TRBD1. There are 13 residues in the CDR3. Germline-derived CDR1 and CDR2 are MNHNS and SASEGT. V lost 6 bases to trimming and J lost 1 base; unmatched junction nucleotides: 1. DNA for the CDR3: TGTGCCAGCAGACAGGGGGCGTCCTACGAGCAGTACTTC. It specifies CASRQGASYEQYF.

This chain uses TRBV4-1 with TRBJ1-5, with 7 nucleotides matching TRBD1. Germline loops: CDR1 MGHRA, CDR2 YSYEKL. The length of the CDR3 is 15 residues. The V and J ends lost 1 base and 3 bases, in that order; junction bases with no gene match: 3. The CDR3 sequence: CASSQAGQLNQPQHF. CDR3 coding DNA: TGCGCCAGCAGCCAAGCGGGACAGCTCAATCAGCCCCAGCATTTT.

The chain recombines TRBV6-5 with TRBJ2-7; 11 bases agree with TRBD1. Per germline, CDR1 MNHEY and CDR2 SVGAGI. V lost 2 bases and J lost 3; bases outside the gene matches: 6. This CDR3 region has 16 residues. The CDR3 protein is CASSYIGTGGDYEQYF. The DNA for the CDR3 is TGTGCCAGCAGTTACATTGGGACAGGGGGGGACTACGAGCAGTACTTC.

The chain recombines TRBV28 with TRBJ1-5, with no clear D. The ends were cut back, 8 bases at V and 6 bases at J, with 11 bases in the middle. Germline lookup yields CDR1 MDHEN and CDR2 SYDVKM. The CDR3 has 12 residues. CDR3 in amino acids: CASRLRAQPQHF. The CDR3 DNA sequence: TGTGCCAGCCGTCTTCGTGCTCAGCCCCAGCATTTT.

The J gene is TRBJ2-2, the V gene TRBV5-1, with 8 positions matching TRBD2. After removal of 5 bases from V and 4 bases from J, the junction contained 7 bases not matched to a gene. CDR3 length: 15 residues. The germline V gene encodes CDR1 SGHRS and CDR2 YFSETQ. CDR3 sequence (DNA): TGCGCCAGCAGTTCGAGCGGGAGCCTCACCGGGGAGCTGTTTTTT. Its protein is CASSSSGSLTGELFF. The complete variable domain, with remaining parts taken from reference TRBV5-1 and TRBJ2-2, reads KAGVTQTPRYLIKTRGQQVTLSCSPISGHRSVSWYQQTPGQGLQFLFEYFSETQRNKGNFPGRFSGRQFSNSRSEMNVSTLELGDSALYLCASSSSGSLTGELFFGEGSRLTVL.

The V gene is TRBV5-6, the J gene TRBJ2-1, with 10 bases identical to TRBD1. Germline CDR1 SGHDT, CDR2 YYEEEE. This CDR3 is 16 amino acids long. After removal of 0 bases from V and 8 bases from J, the junction contained 8 bases not matched to a gene. Here the CDR3 DNA reads TGTGCCAGCAGCTTGGAGGAGGACAGGGGGGGCGATGAGCAGTTCTTC. It encodes CASSLEEDRGGDEQFF.

The rearrangement uses TRBV11-3 and TRBJ2-7; D could derive from TRBD1 or TRBD2 (6 bases each). The V and J ends lost 2 bases and 5 bases respectively, with 13 bases between them. This CDR3 region has 14 residues. Germline CDR1 reads SGHNT; CDR2 reads YENEEA. The DNA for the CDR3 is TGTGCCAGCAGCTTACGGGGGCAGAAGGACGAGCAGTACTTC. Residues: CASSLRGQKDEQYF.

The V gene is TRBV9, the J gene TRBJ2-7; tentatively, D is TRBD2 (5 bases). The germline CDR1 and CDR2 sequences are SGDLS and YYNGEE. The CDR3 covers 15 residues. V lost 0 bases and J 0 bases, leaving 10 bases between the germline ends. CDR3 bases: TGTGCCAGCAGCGTAGACGGGGTTCCCTCCTACGAGCAGTACTTC. The encoded protein is CASSVDGVPSYEQYF.